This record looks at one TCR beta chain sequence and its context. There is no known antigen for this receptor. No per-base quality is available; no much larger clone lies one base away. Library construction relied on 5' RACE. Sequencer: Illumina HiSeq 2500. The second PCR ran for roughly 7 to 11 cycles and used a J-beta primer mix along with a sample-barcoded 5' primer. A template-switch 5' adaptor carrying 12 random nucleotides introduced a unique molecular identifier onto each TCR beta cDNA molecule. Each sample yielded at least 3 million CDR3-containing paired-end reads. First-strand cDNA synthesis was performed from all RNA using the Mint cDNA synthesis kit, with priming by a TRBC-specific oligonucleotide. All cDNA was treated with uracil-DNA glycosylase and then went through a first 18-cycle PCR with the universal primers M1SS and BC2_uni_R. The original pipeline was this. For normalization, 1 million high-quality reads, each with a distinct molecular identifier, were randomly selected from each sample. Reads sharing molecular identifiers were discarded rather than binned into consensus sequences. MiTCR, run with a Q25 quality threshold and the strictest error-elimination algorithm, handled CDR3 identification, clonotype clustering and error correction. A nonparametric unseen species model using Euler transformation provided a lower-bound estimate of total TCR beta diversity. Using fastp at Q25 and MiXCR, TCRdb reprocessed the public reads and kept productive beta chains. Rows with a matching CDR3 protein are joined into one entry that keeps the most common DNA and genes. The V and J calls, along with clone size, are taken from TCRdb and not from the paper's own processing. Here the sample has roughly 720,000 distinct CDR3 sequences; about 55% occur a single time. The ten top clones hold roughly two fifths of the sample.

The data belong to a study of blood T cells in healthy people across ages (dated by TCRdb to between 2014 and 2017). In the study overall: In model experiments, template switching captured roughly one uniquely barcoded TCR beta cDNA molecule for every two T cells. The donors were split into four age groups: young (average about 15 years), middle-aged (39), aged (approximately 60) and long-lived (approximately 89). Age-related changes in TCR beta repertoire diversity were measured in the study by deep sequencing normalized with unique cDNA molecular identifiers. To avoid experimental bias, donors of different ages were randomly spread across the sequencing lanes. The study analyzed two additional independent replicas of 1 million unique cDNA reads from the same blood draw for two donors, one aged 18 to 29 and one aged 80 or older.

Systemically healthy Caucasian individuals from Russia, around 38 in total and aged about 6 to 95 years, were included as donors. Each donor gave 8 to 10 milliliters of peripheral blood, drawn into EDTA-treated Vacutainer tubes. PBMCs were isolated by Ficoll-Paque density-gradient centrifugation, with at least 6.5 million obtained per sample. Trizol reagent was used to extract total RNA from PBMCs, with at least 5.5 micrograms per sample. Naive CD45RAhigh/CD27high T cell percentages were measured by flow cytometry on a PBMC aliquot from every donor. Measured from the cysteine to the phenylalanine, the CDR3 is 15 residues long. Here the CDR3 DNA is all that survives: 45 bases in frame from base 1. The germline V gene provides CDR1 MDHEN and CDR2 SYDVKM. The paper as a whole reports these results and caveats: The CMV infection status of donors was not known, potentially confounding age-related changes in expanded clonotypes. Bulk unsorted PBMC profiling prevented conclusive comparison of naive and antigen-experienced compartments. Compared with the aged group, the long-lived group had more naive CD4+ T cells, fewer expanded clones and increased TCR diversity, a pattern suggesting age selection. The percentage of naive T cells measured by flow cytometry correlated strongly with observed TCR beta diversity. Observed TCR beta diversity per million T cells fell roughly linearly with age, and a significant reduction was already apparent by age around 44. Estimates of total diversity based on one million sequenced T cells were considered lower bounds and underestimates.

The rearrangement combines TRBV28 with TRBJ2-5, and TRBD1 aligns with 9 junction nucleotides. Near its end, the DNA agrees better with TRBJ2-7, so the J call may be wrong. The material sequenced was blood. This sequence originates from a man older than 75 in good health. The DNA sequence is TGTGCCAGCAGTTTAGCGACCGGGACAGGGCCCGAGCAGTACTTC. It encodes CASSLATGTGPEQYF.